Presented here are 5 T cell receptor beta chains from one specimen sequenced in a study of cytomegalovirus exposure and HLA in healthy donors. Primers included in the PCR were 60 Vbeta and 13 Jbeta primers. The method was immunoSEQ multiplex PCR; TCRdb's version includes in-frame clones alone and lacks a portion of them. Of roughly 180,000 clones listed, about four fifths are singletons. Sequenced input: PBMCs. The receptors were sampled from a woman between 18 and 29 years old in good health and CMV-seronegative.

The gene calls are TRBV18 and TRBJ1-1; D ambiguous. CDR3 length: 12 amino acids. V lost 5 bases to trimming and J lost 10 bases, with 14 bases between them. Germline V gene sequence: CDR1 KGHSH, CDR2 LQKENI. The CDR3 reads CASSTAGGRAFF. CDR3 nucleotides: TGTGCCAGCTCAACAGCGGGAGGGCGAGCTTTCTTT.

The V gene is TRBV18, the J gene TRBJ1-2; TRBD1 is a possible D gene (5 bases). CDR3 size: 14 residues. Germline V lookup: CDR1 KGHSH, CDR2 LQKENI. Trimming took 6 bases from V and 6 from J, leaving 17 bases between them. The CDR3 bases are TGTGCCAGCTCCCCCAGGGCACCCGACGATGGCTACACCTTC. Protein sequence: CASSPRAPDDGYTF.

The chain combines TRBV21-1 with TRBJ1-2; the table gives TRBD1 as D, unverified against the DNA. TRBV21-1 is marked as a pseudogene. The CDR3 spans 17 residues. The CDR3 nucleotides are TGTGCCAGCAGCAAAGGAGACGGAGGGGGCGGAGGCTATGGCTACACCTTC. Protein: CASSKGDGGGGGYGYTF.

This clone was seen a handful of times. This chain uses TRBV19 with TRBJ1-1; possibly TRBD1 for D (6 bases). V dropped 3 bases and J dropped 1 base, with 9 bases sitting between them. Germline V lookup: CDR1 LNHDA, CDR2 SQIVND (reference sequence). The CDR3 contains 14 residues. CDR3 sequence (DNA): TGTGCCAGTAGTATCCCGGGACAGAACACTGAAGCTTTCTTT. It specifies CASSIPGQNTEAFF.

This chain uses TRBV30 with TRBJ1-1, with D possibly being TRBD1 (6 bases). Germline CDR1 is GTSNPN and CDR2 is SVGIG (reference sequence). The germline V and J ends were trimmed by 3 bases and 1 base, with 12 bases remaining between them. The CDR3 loop spans 14 amino acids. The CDR3 region is CAWRQGRRNTEAFF. Written as DNA, the CDR3 is TGTGCCTGGAGACAGGGTAGGAGGAACACTGAAGCTTTCTTT. Full variable domain (rest looked up from reference TRBV30 and TRBJ1-1): SQTIHQWPATLVQPVGSPLSLECTVEGTSNPNLYWYRQAAGRGLQLLFYSVGIGQISSEVPQNLSASRPQDRQFILSSKKLLLSDSGFYLCAWRQGRRNTEAFFGQGTRLTVV.